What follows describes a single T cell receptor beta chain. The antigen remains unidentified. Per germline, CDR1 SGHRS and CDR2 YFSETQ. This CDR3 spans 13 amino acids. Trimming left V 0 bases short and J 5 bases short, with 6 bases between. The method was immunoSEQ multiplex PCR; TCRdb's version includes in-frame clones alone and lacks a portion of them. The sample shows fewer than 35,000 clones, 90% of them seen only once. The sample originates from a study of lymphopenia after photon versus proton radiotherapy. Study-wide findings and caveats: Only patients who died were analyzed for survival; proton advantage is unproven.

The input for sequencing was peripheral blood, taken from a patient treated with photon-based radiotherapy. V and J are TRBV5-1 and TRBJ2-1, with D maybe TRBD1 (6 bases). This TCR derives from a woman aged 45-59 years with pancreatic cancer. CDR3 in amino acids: CASSLAGDNEQFF. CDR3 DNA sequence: TGCGCCAGCAGCTTGGCAGGGGACAATGAGCAGTTCTTC. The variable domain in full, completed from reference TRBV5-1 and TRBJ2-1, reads KAGVTQTPRYLIKTRGQQVTLSCSPISGHRSVSWYQQTPGQGLQFLFEYFSETQRNKGNFPGRFSGRQFSNSRSEMNVSTLELGDSALYLCASSLAGDNEQFFGPGTRLTVL.